This T cell receptor beta chain was retrieved from a study of T cells in Graves' hyperthyroidism and ophthalmopathy. Only one count was recorded for this clonotype. Researchers amplified the TCR beta CDR3 regions from RNA transcripts. The HTBI primer set served for first-round RT-PCR of the TCR CDR3. TCRdb ran MiXCR on the multiplex PCR reads and lists one entry per CDR3 protein. The top ten clones hold 35% to 50% of a sample with around 110,000 distinct CDR3 sequences, about 16% of them seen once. Germline V gene sequence: CDR1 SGHAT, CDR2 FQNNGV. This CDR3 spans 15 amino acids. V shed 5 bases, J shed 2 bases, and the junction held 6 bases outside the gene matches.

Sequences were obtained from blood. The receptor comes from a woman aged 45-65 years with Graves' hyperthyroidism. The chain combines TRBV11-2 with TRBJ2-3; 8 nucleotides align to TRBD2. The CDR3 region is CASSPVAGLTDTQYF. Here the CDR3 DNA reads TGTGCCAGCAGCCCCGTAGCGGGACTCACAGATACGCAGTATTTT.